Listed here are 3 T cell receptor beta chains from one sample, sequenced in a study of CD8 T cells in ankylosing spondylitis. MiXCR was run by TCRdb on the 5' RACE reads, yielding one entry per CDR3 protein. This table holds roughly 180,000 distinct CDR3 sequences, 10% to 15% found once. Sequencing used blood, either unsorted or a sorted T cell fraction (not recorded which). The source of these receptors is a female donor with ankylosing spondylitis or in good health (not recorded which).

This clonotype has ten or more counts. CDR3 in DNA: TGCAGCGTTGCCTCCTCGGAGAACACTGAAGCTTTCTTT. This gives the protein CSVASSENTEAFF. The V and J genes are TRBV29-1 and TRBJ1-1; D call uncertain. Trimming took off 4 bases at V and 1 base at J, with 10 bases between the two ends. The V gene's germline CDR1 is SQVTM and CDR2 ANQGSEA. This CDR3 contains 13 residues. Complete variable domain (other parts from reference TRBV29-1 and TRBJ1-1): SAVISQKPSRDICQRGTSLTIQCQVDSQVTMMFWYRQQPGQSLTLIATANQGSEATYESGFVIDKFPISRPNLTFSTLTVSNMSPEDSSIYLCSVASSENTEAFFGQGTRLTVV.

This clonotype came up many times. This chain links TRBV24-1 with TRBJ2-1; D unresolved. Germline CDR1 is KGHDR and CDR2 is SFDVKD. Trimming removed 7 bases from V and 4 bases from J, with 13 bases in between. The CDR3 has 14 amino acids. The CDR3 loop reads CATSATAQYNEQFF. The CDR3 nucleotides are TGTGCCACCAGCGCAACCGCGCAGTACAATGAGCAGTTCTTC.

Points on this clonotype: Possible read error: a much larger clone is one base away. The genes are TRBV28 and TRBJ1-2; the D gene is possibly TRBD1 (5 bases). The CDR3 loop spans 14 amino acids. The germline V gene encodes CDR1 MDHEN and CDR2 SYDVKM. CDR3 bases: TGTGCCGGCAGTTTAGTGAAGGGGTTGTATGGCTACACCTTC. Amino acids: CAGSLVKGLYGYTF.